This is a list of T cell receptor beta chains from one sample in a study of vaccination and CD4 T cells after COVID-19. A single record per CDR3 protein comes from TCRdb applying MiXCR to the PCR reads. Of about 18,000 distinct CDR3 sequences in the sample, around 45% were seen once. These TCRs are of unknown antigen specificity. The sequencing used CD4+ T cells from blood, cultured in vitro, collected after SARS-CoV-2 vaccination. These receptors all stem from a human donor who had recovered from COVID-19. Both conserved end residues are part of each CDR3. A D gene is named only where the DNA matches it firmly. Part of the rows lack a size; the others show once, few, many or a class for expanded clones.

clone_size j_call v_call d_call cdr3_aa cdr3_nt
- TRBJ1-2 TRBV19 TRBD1 CASNKSGRDSYGYTF TGTGCCAGTAATAAAAGTGGTCGGGACAGCTATGGCTACACCTTC
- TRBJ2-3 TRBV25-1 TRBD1 CASSAGDSSSTDTQYF TGTGCCAGCAGTGCCGGGGACAGTTCTAGCACAGATACGCAGTATTTT
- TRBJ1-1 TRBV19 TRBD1 CASSLTGVGMNTEAFF TGTGCCAGTAGCTTAACAGGGGTGGGGATGAACACTGAAGCTTTCTTT
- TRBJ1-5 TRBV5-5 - CASSFTATNQPQHF TGTGCCAGCAGCTTTACAGCAACCAATCAGCCCCAGCATTTT
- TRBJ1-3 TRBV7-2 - CASSLDGRGRLDTIYF TGTGCCAGCAGCTTAGACGGACGCGGGAGGTTGGACACCATATATTTT
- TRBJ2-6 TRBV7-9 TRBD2 CASSRSGSGAGANVLTF TGTGCCAGCAGCCGCTCGGGTAGCGGGGCTGGGGCCAACGTCCTGACTTTC
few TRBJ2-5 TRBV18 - CASSSDLKETQYF TGTGCCAGCTCATCGGACCTAAAAGAGACCCAGTACTTC
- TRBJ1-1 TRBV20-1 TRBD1 CSAIQGVRTEAFF TGCAGTGCTATCCAGGGGGTGCGGACTGAAGCTTTCTTT
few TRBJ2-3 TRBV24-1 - CATSAPTDTQYF TGTGCCACCAGTGCCCCCACAGATACGCAGTATTTT
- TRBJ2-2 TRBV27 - CASSPRSHPGGELFF TGTGCCAGCAGCCCTCGATCCCATCCGGGAGGGGAGCTGTTTTTT
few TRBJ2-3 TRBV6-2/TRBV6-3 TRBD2 CASRPTSGRGTDTQYF TGTGCCAGCAGACCTACTAGCGGCCGGGGCACAGATACGCAGTATTTT
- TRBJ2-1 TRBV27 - CASSPPKQFF TGTGCCAGCAGTCCCCCCAAGCAGTTCTTC
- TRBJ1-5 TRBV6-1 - CASSEPTGRMSNQPQHF TGTGCCAGCAGTGAACCCACAGGGCGGATGAGCAATCAGCCCCAGCATTTT
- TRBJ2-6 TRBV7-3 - CASSHRALSGANVLTF TGTGCCAGCAGCCACCGCGCCCTCTCTGGGGCCAACGTCCTGACTTTC
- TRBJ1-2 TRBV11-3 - CASSFPGSNYGYTF TGTGCCAGCAGCTTCCCTGGCAGTAACTATGGCTACACCTTC
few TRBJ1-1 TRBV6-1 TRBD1 CASSLRDRGWTEAFF TGTGCCAGCAGTCTTCGGGACAGGGGGTGGACTGAAGCTTTCTTT
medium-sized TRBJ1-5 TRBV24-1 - CATSDTRAGGNQPQHF TGTGCCACCAGTGATACCCGGGCAGGGGGCAATCAGCCCCAGCATTTT
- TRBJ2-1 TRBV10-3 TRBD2 CAISVAGGAYNEQFF TGTGCCATCAGTGTAGCGGGGGGAGCCTACAATGAGCAGTTCTTC
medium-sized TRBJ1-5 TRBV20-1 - CSAIDKYSNQPQHF TGCAGTGCTATAGACAAGTATAGCAATCAGCCCCAGCATTTT
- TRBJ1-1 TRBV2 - CATQGWGTKVGTEAFF TGTGCCACCCAGGGTTGGGGTACGAAGGTTGGCACTGAAGCTTTCTTT
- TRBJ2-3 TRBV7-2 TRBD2 CASSLGLAGGRDTQYF TGTGCCAGCAGCTTAGGGCTAGCGGGGGGGCGAGATACGCAGTATTTT
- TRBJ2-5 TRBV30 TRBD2 CAWSKTSGRETQYF TGTGCCTGGAGTAAGACTAGCGGGCGAGAGACCCAGTACTTC
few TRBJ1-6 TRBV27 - CASSSSGHNSPLHF TGTGCCAGCAGTTCGTCAGGGCATAATTCACCCCTCCACTTT
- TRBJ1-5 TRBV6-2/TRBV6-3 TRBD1 CASSRDRGPQPQHF TGTGCCAGCAGCCGCGACAGGGGGCCTCAGCCCCAGCATTTT
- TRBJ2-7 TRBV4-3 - CASSLGMIGEQYF TGCGCCAGCAGCCTAGGCATGATCGGCGAGCAGTACTTC
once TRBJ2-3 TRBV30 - CAWSVASPSTDTQYF TGTGCCTGGAGTGTAGCCAGTCCTAGCACAGATACGCAGTATTTT